This passage covers 6 T cell receptor beta chains from one sample sequenced in a study of blood T cell repertoires in COVID-19. TCRdb keeps only in-frame clones here, not all; method: immunoSEQ multiplex PCR. The profile shows more than 150,000 clones, 65% to 85% of them singletons. Sequenced material: peripheral blood. These TCRs come from a woman at least 80 years old with acute or convalescent COVID-19.

The V and J genes are TRBV6-2 or TRBV6-3 and TRBJ1-2, with 7 bases aligning to TRBD1. V lost 5 bases and J lost 7; bases outside the gene matches: 7. CDR3 length equals 13 residues. The V gene's germline CDR1 is MNHEY and CDR2 SVGEGT. The CDR3 DNA reads TGTGCCAGCAGTCATGACAGGGTCCGTGGCTACACCTTC. This codes for CASSHDRVRGYTF.

The chain carries TRBV19 and TRBJ1-3, with D uncertain. Germline-derived CDR1 and CDR2 are LNHDA and SQIVND (reference sequence). V gave up 1 base and J gave up 0 bases, with 10 bases separating them. The CDR3 is made up of 16 amino acids. The CDR3 bases are TGTGCCAGTAGTATAGGAAACGGTGTCTCTGGAAACACCATATATTTT. As protein: CASSIGNGVSGNTIYF.

Worth noting for this clone: At one end the junction does not follow the germline gene, possibly because of a read error. The sample holds other DNA sequences that translate to the same CDR3. The chain carries TRBV3-1 (or the pseudogene TRBV3-2) and TRBJ2-2, with a possible D match to TRBD1 (5 bases). CDR1 is LGHDT and CDR2 is YNNKEL in the germline V gene (reference sequence). This CDR3 is built from 15 residues. CDR3 sequence (DNA): TGTGCCAGCAGCCCTACAGGTCCGAGCACCGGAGAGCTGTTTTTT. It specifies CASSPTGPSTGELFF.

This clone appeared a few times. The genes are TRBV19 and TRBJ2-3; D is ambiguous. The CDR3 is 14 amino acids. The germline CDR1 and CDR2 sequences are LNHDA and SQIVND (reference sequence). V was cut by 5 bases and J by 4 bases, with 13 bases left in between. Written as DNA, the CDR3 is TGTGCCAGTAGTCCGCGCCCGATTGCAGATACGCAGTATTTT. Its protein is CASSPRPIADTQYF.

This clone has only a few counts. The genes are TRBV28 and TRBJ2-7; 12 positions match TRBD1. Germline V lookup: CDR1 MDHEN, CDR2 SYDVKM. The CDR3 contains 14 residues. V dropped 6 bases and J dropped 3; count of bases not matched to a gene: 3. The CDR3 spells CASRGTGGFYEQYF. The CDR3 coding sequence is TGTGCCAGCAGAGGGACAGGGGGCTTCTACGAGCAGTACTTC.

The genes are TRBV10-3 and TRBJ2-5; tentatively, D is TRBD1 (6 bases). CDR1 and CDR2 from the germline V gene are ENHRY and SYGVKD. CDR3 length: 14 amino acids. Trimming shortened V by 3 bases and J by 6 bases, and 14 bases separated the two germline ends. The CDR3 sequence: CAISDQHRAQTQYF. DNA for the CDR3: TGTGCCATCAGTGACCAACACAGGGCGCAGACCCAGTACTTC.